This T cell receptor (beta chain) was observed in a study of chemoradiotherapy in HPV16-positive cancers. Overall study: Functional T-cell assays on a couple of HPV16-positive patients' cells defined candidate HPV-specific clones and common TCR motifs. Whole-study results and caveats: Functional assays defining HPV-specific T cells used only two HPV16-positive patients.

Worth noting for this clone: Its specificity is unknown.

The CDR3 runs 15 residues. Germline V gene sequence: CDR1 LNHDA, CDR2 SQIVND (reference sequence). The V gene lost 9 bases and the J gene lost 1 base, with 18 bases spanning the gap. Samples were taken several times over chemoradiotherapy. The table came from immunoSEQ multiplex PCR; TCRdb's copy has only in-frame clones and leaves some out. Of roughly 21,000 clones in the sample, about 89% were seen once. The chain recombines TRBV19 with TRBJ1-1; D might be TRBD1 (5 bases). This specimen consisted of blood, obtained from a patient who underwent chemoradiotherapy. The receptor comes from a human donor with HPV-associated anogenital cancer. The CDR3 sequence: CASNRGGVWNTEAFF. CDR3 bases: TGTGCCAGCAACCGGGGCGGCGTGTGGAACACTGAAGCTTTCTTT.